This T cell receptor beta chain is from a study of blood T cell repertoires in COVID-19. Turning to the study itself: The United States, Italy and Spain supplied acute and convalescent COVID-19 samples. In each case, the material was cDNA or gDNA derived from T cells, B-cell-depleted T cells, or PBMCs.

Original methodology: Cell counts per sample came from amplifying reference gene primers. Profiling relied on immunoSEQ multiplex PCR, and the TCRdb table lists in-frame clones only, not all of them. The V and J calls and clone size were taken over from that table, and D and trimming were inferred from the DNA. The data contain about 150,000 clones, around 90% of them singletons. This CDR3 is built from 15 residues. The junction had 4 bases not matched to a gene; V was cut back by 7 bases and J by 1 base. From germline, CDR1 is KGHDR and CDR2 SFDVKD. The chain employs TRBV24-1 and TRBJ2-2; 8 bases align to TRBD1. This receptor was identified in a human donor in a cohort sampled during active COVID-19. The sample taken for sequencing was peripheral blood. Here the CDR3 DNA reads TGTGCCACCAGGGGACAGGCGGGGAACACCGGGGAGCTGTTTTTT. Amino acids: CATRGQAGNTGELFF.